This is a list of T cell receptor beta chains from one sample in a study of regulatory T cells in long-lasting Graves disease. TCRdb called the multiplex PCR reads again in MiXCR, with one record for every CDR3 protein. The repertoire holds around 470,000 distinct CDR3 sequences, with 12% to 15% as singletons. The same sample was also used in a study of T cells in Graves' hyperthyroidism and ophthalmopathy.

Source: peripheral blood mononuclear cells (PBMCs), taken at new diagnosis, from a patient treated with antithyroid drugs. The receptors shown here come from a woman in her fifties or sixties with Graves disease. The CDR3 runs from the conserved cysteine through the conserved F or W. A D gene is named only where the DNA matches it firmly. Where a row states a size, it is once, few, many or the class of an expanded clone; other rows omit it.

CDR3 DNA: TGTGCCAGCAGCGATAAACCGGGATTACCCTTAGCGGGGCCCTACGAGCAGTACTTC
CDR3 protein: CASSDKPGLPLAGPYEQYF
D gene: TRBD2
J gene: TRBJ2-7
clone size: many
V gene: TRBV2

CDR3 DNA: TGCAGCGTTGCCCCCCGGCTTTTCACAGATACGCAGTATTTT
CDR3 protein: CSVAPRLFTDTQYF
D gene: .
J gene: TRBJ2-3
clone size: many
V gene: TRBV29-1

CDR3 DNA: TGTGCCAGCAGCCACTCGAGGACCCTTCAAGAAAAACTGTTTTTT
CDR3 protein: CASSHSRTLQEKLFF
D gene: .
J gene: TRBJ1-4
clone size: many
V gene: TRBV11-2

CDR3 DNA: TGCGCCAGCAGCGGGTTAGGACTAGTAATAGATACGCAGTATTTT
CDR3 protein: CASSGLGLVIDTQYF
D gene: TRBD2
J gene: TRBJ2-3
clone size: few
V gene: TRBV5-1

CDR3 DNA: TGTGCCTGGAACTTAGACAGCCAAGAGACCCAGTACTTC
CDR3 protein: CAWNLDSQETQYF
D gene: .
J gene: TRBJ2-5
clone size: many
V gene: TRBV30

CDR3 DNA: TGCGCCAGCAGCCCCGGGGGAAAAGATGAAAAACTGTTTTTT
CDR3 protein: CASSPGGKDEKLFF
D gene: .
J gene: TRBJ1-4
clone size: .
V gene: TRBV5-1

CDR3 DNA: TGTGCCAGCAGTTACTCGCGAGGGGGATGGGGGGCTGGCACAGATACGCAGTATTTT
CDR3 protein: CASSYSRGGWGAGTDTQYF
D gene: .
J gene: TRBJ2-3
clone size: many
V gene: TRBV6-5

CDR3 DNA: TGTGCCAGCAGCCAAGGGGATTTAGCGGGACACGGCAATTCGGAGACCCAGTACTTC
CDR3 protein: CASSQGDLAGHGNSETQYF
D gene: TRBD2
J gene: TRBJ2-5
clone size: many
V gene: TRBV3-1

CDR3 DNA: TGCGCCAGCTCACCGCAAGAATCCGGGACAGGCGAAACTGAAGCTTTCTTT
CDR3 protein: CASSPQESGTGETEAFF
D gene: TRBD1
J gene: TRBJ1-1
clone size: .
V gene: TRBV18

CDR3 DNA: TGTGCCAGCAGTACGACAGGGACGGCTCAGCCCCAGCATTTT
CDR3 protein: CASSTTGTAQPQHF
D gene: TRBD1
J gene: TRBJ1-5
clone size: .
V gene: TRBV27

CDR3 DNA: TGTGCCACCAACGGGGGACAGGGGGCGAAGACCCAGTACTTC
CDR3 protein: CATNGGQGAKTQYF
D gene: TRBD1
J gene: TRBJ2-5
clone size: .
V gene: TRBV15

CDR3 DNA: TGTGCCACCAGCCAAGCGACTAGCGCGAGCCTCACAGATACGCTGTATTTT
CDR3 protein: CATSQATSASLTDTLYF
D gene: TRBD2
J gene: TRBJ2-3
clone size: once
V gene: TRBV3-1

CDR3 DNA: TGTGCCAGTCGCCCGCCGGGGAGTTTGGACACTGAAGCTTTCTTT
CDR3 protein: CASRPPGSLDTEAFF
D gene: .
J gene: TRBJ1-1
clone size: many
V gene: TRBV19

CDR3 DNA: TGTGCCAGCAGCCAACCCTTGGGACTGAGGAACACTGAAGCTTTCTTT
CDR3 protein: CASSQPLGLRNTEAFF
D gene: .
J gene: TRBJ1-1
clone size: many
V gene: TRBV3-1

CDR3 DNA: TGCGCCAGCAGCCGGTGGGGCGGGAGCGCCTACAATGAGCAGTTCTTC
CDR3 protein: CASSRWGGSAYNEQFF
D gene: TRBD2
J gene: TRBJ2-1
clone size: many
V gene: TRBV5-1

CDR3 DNA: TGCAGTGCCCCAAGAGTACTAGCGGGAAACACAGATACGCAGTATTTT
CDR3 protein: CSAPRVLAGNTDTQYF
D gene: TRBD2
J gene: TRBJ2-3
clone size: .
V gene: TRBV20-1

CDR3 DNA: TGTGCCAGCAGTTTATATGAGGGAAATGAGCAGTTCTTC
CDR3 protein: CASSLYEGNEQFF
D gene: .
J gene: TRBJ2-1
clone size: many
V gene: TRBV12-3/TRBV12-4